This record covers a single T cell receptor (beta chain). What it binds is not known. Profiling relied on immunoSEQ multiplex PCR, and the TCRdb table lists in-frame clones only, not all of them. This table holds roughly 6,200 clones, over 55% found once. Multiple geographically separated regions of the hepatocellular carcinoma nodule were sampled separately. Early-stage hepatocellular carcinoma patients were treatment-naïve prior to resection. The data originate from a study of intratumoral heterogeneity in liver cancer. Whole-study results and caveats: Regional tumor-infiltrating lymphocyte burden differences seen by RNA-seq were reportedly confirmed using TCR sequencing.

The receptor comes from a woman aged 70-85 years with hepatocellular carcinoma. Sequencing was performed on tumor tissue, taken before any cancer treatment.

CDR3: CASSSQTLSADTQYF. The CDR3 DNA is TGTGCCAGCAGCTCCCAGACACTTTCGGCAGATACGCAGTATTTT. The chain couples TRBV5-5 to TRBJ2-3; D is uncertain. From germline, CDR1 is SGHKS and CDR2 YYEKEE (reference sequence). Between the trimmed V and J ends, which lost 3 bases and 4 bases, there was a span of 15 bases. CDR3 length: 15 residues.